A single T cell receptor (beta chain) is shown here with its context. This clone has just one count. Its specific antigen is unknown. It has no much larger one-base neighbor in the sample; base qualities were not kept. The CDR3 numbers 11 residues from cysteine through phenylalanine. Just CDR3 DNA is preserved here, 33 bases in frame from base 1. At the junction V is shortened by 5 bases and J by 1 base, with 2 bases in between. The germline V gene (reference sequence) yields SEHNR for CDR1 and FQNEAQ for CDR2. Repertoires were sampled repeatedly over the course of chemoradiotherapy so that clonal expansion in the tumor microenvironment could be followed. These data come from a study of chemoradiotherapy in HPV16-positive cancers (dated by TCRdb to between 2020 and 2023). The study in broad terms: Candidate HPV-specific T-cell clones and common TCR motifs were defined by functional T-cell assays performed on cells from a couple of HPV16-positive patients. The study asked whether T-cell immunity against the HPV oncoproteins E6 and E7 changes during chemoradiotherapy and whether it affects survival. The candidate HPV-specific TCRs and motifs were then tracked in TCR repertoires from under 100 patients with HPV-related cancers. Overall study outcomes, separate from this receptor: Expansion of candidate HPV-specific clones and E7-related TCR motifs was observed in the tumor microenvironment during treatment, whereas no such expansion was observed for non-HPV-specific T cells. Among HPV16-positive patients, expansion of HPV-responsive T cells during chemoradiotherapy was associated with better recurrence-free survival. The functional definition of HPV-specific T cells was derived from only two HPV16-positive patients, and the survival association was reported for HPV16-positive patients.

The library was obtained by the immunoSEQ multiplex PCR assay. Entries here come from immuneACCESS through TCRdb and include only in-frame sequences with V and J called. Some clones fail to appear in such tables; in the studies checked, an unresolved V gene covers under half of the shortfall, and the cause of the remainder is unknown. The sample yields more than 13,000 clones; 88% were counted once. The top ten clonotypes cover about 3.5% of the sample. This clonotype originated in a human donor with HPV-associated anogenital cancer. The sequencing used blood, collected from a patient who underwent chemoradiotherapy. The rearrangement joined TRBV7-9 to TRBJ2-5; the D gene is unclear. The sequence in DNA is TGTGCCAGCAGCATCCAAGAGACCCAGTACTTC. The encoded protein is CASSIQETQYF.